Presented here are 8 T cell receptor beta chains from one specimen sequenced in a study of vaccination and CD4 T cells after COVID-19. Their specific antigens are unknown. The Oncomine TCR Beta short-read assay was what sequenced the DNA obtained from cultured CD4+ T cells. One entry per CDR3 protein, called by TCRdb with MiXCR from the PCR reads. The data contain 10,000 to 15,000 distinct CDR3 sequences, about 65% of them seen just once; the ten biggest clones take up 11% to 15%. The sample's treatment: approximately 9-day PBMC culture with coronavirus spike peptide pools or control peptides (ViraFEST assay). Input material: CD4+ T cells from blood, cultured in vitro. These receptors were taken from a human donor who had recovered from COVID-19.

The chain employs TRBV7-9 and TRBJ1-2; D possibly corresponds to TRBD1 (5 bases). From germline, CDR1 is SEHNR and CDR2 FQNEAQ (reference sequence). Trimming stripped 2 bases from V and 10 bases from J, with 11 bases between. The length of the CDR3 is 12 residues. The CDR3 bases are TGTGCCAGCAGCTTACCCACAGGTGTCTACACCTTC. This translates into CASSLPTGVYTF.

By proportion, this clonotype is medium-sized. The J gene is TRBJ2-1, the V gene TRBV24-1; the match to TRBD2 covers 13 bases. Germline V gives CDR1 KGHDR, CDR2 SFDVKD. The CDR3 spans 17 residues. Unmatched junction bases numbered 6, after V lost 4 bases and J lost 4 bases. For the CDR3, the DNA is TGTGCCACCAGTGACCCACTAGCGGGAGGGCTTTACAATGAGCAGTTCTTC. This translates into CATSDPLAGGLYNEQFF.

The J gene is TRBJ2-7, the V gene TRBV7-8; 9 bases are shared with TRBD2. Germline-derived CDR1 and CDR2 are SGHVS and FQNEAQ. The CDR3 covers 15 residues. Losses at the gene ends were 2 bases for V and 3 bases for J; bases not matched to a gene: 5. The CDR3 here is CASSLSPLAGYEQYF. CDR3 in DNA: TGTGCCAGCAGCTTATCTCCACTAGCGGGCTACGAGCAGTACTTC.

The chain couples TRBV12-3 or TRBV12-4 to TRBJ1-1; the D gene is possibly TRBD1 (6 bases). The CDR3 is made up of 14 amino acids. V shed 6 bases and J shed 11 bases, with 22 bases lying between them. CDR3 residues: CASRGGVPKGEAFF. CDR3 coding DNA: TGTGCCAGCAGGGGGGGGGTTCCTAAGGGGGAGGCTTTCTTT.

A few counts support this clonotype. The CDR3 is CSARDTPADTF. The CDR3 coding sequence is TGCAGTGCTAGAGATACACCCGCTGACACCTTC. The chain employs TRBV20-1 and TRBJ1-2; D is ambiguous. This CDR3 is 11 amino acids long. Trimming shortened V by 0 bases and J by 12 bases, and 11 bases separated the two germline ends. The germline V gene has CDR1 DFQATT and CDR2 SNEGSKA (reference sequence).

The gene calls are TRBV6-2 or TRBV6-3 and TRBJ1-2; TRBD1 is a possible D gene (6 bases). CDR1 and CDR2 from the germline V gene are MNHEY and SVGEGT. V was clipped by 5 bases and J by 4 bases, with 14 bases between them. The CDR3 has 14 amino acids. The CDR3 DNA reads as TGTGCCAGCAGTGAGGTCGGACAGCTCTATGGCTACACCTTC. It codes for CASSEVGQLYGYTF.

CDR3 coding DNA: TGTGCCAGCAGCTTGAATTTAGACCCGAACACTGAAGCTTTCTTT. Its translation is CASSLNLDPNTEAFF. The chain recombines TRBV7-2 with TRBJ1-1; D is ambiguous. CDR1 and CDR2 (germline): SGHTA, FQGNSA. The germline V and J ends were trimmed by 3 bases and 1 base, with 12 bases remaining between them. This CDR3 region has 15 residues.

This clonotype showed up just a few times. V usage is TRBV27 and J usage is TRBJ1-6; D is unclear. Germline lookup yields CDR1 MNHEY and CDR2 SMNVEV (reference sequence). The length of the CDR3 is 15 residues. V was shortened by 6 bases and J by 7 bases, with 16 bases between the two germline ends. The CDR3 DNA follows: TGTGCCAGCAGGCTGGAGGTCACGGCGAATTCACCCCTCCACTTT. This translates into CASRLEVTANSPLHF.